A single T cell receptor (beta chain) is shown here with its context. Antigen specificity is unknown. This sample is drawn from a study of cytotoxic CD8 clonotypes in ibrutinib-treated CLL. Findings of the study overall: Clonality increased at ibrutinib response and stayed stable in sustained remission. At progression, however, it fell back toward baseline. Public clonotypes proved infrequent, and on treatment they shrank or remained steady.

V lost 3 bases, J lost 2 bases, and 11 bases lay in between. The CDR3 totals 14 residues. The germline V gene has CDR1 SGHAT and CDR2 FQNNGV. Assay used: immunoSEQ multiplex PCR; TCRdb lists only in-frame clones, some missing. The table includes some 350,000 clones, approximately 67% detected once. The rearrangement links TRBV11-2 to TRBJ2-7; no reliable D call. The source of this sequence is a human donor with chronic lymphocytic leukemia. The source material was PBMCs, sampled after 36 months of ibrutinib treatment. The DNA for the CDR3 is TGTGCCAGCAGCTTCGCAGAGGTTGCCTACGAGCAGTACTTC. The encoded protein is CASSFAEVAYEQYF.